A selection of T cell receptor beta chains follows, all from one sample in a study of T cells in Graves' hyperthyroidism and ophthalmopathy. TCRdb recomputed calls from the multiplex PCR reads with MiXCR, one row per CDR3 protein. The data hold hundreds of thousands of distinct CDR3 sequences, with over 35% observed a single time. Input material: blood. The origin of the receptors is a man younger than 35 with Graves' hyperthyroidism. Both conserved end residues are part of each CDR3. D genes are given only for firm matches. The size entry is marked missing in some rows and otherwise reads once, few, many or a size class.

CDR3 | DNA | size | J | length | V | D
CSAPGGYEQYF | TGCAGTGCCCCGGGAGGGTACGAGCAGTACTTC | many | TRBJ2-7 | 11 | TRBV20-1 | TRBD2
CATSGTGEEKLFF | TGTGCCACCTCCGGGACCGGAGAGGAAAAACTGTTTTTT | few | TRBJ1-4 | 13 | TRBV10-3 | NA
CATSDPTGIRSEKLFF | TGTGCCACCAGTGATCCGACAGGGATCCGGAGTGAAAAACTGTTTTTT | many | TRBJ1-4 | 16 | TRBV24-1 | TRBD1
CASSLIGRLHF | TGTGCCAGCAGTCTCATCGGACGGCTCCACTTT | many | TRBJ1-6 | 11 | TRBV25-1 | NA
CASSGAWGGHEQYF | TGTGCCAGCAGTGGAGCGTGGGGAGGCCACGAGCAGTACTTC | NA | TRBJ2-7 | 14 | TRBV6-1 | NA
CSAPLTGALNYGYTF | TGCAGTGCCCCCTTGACAGGGGCTCTGAACTATGGCTACACCTTC | many | TRBJ1-2 | 15 | TRBV20-1 | TRBD1
CATGDSPLHF | TGTGCCACCGGGGATTCACCCCTCCACTTT | many | TRBJ1-6 | 10 | TRBV7-8 | NA
CASSLLGSYNSPLHF | TGTGCCAGCAGCTTGCTCGGGAGTTATAATTCACCCCTCCACTTT | many | TRBJ1-6 | 15 | TRBV7-3 | NA
CASSSRREGGSNSPLHF | TGTGCCAGCAGCTCGCGAAGGGAGGGGGGCTCGAATTCACCCCTCCACTTT | many | TRBJ1-6 | 17 | TRBV9 | NA
CASSPGTGRNSPLHF | TGTGCCAGCAGCCCCGGGACAGGGCGGAATTCACCCCTCCACTTT | many | TRBJ1-6 | 15 | TRBV7-8 | TRBD1
CASSYDQRGEKLFF | TGTGCCAGCAGTTATGACCAGAGGGGTGAAAAACTGTTTTTT | many | TRBJ1-4 | 14 | TRBV2 | NA
CASNQGQGAEAFF | TGTGCCAGCAACCAAGGACAGGGGGCTGAAGCTTTCTTT | NA | TRBJ1-1 | 13 | TRBV25-1 | TRBD1
CSVVEQYF | TGCAGCGTTGTAGAGCAGTACTTC | NA | TRBJ2-7 | 8 | TRBV29-1 | NA
CSVEGTGLTEAFF | TGCAGCGTTGAAGGGACAGGGTTGACTGAAGCTTTCTTT | many | TRBJ1-1 | 13 | TRBV29-1 | TRBD1
CASSSSGGDTGELFF | TGTGCCAGCAGTTCTAGCGGGGGGGACACCGGGGAGCTGTTTTTT | many | TRBJ2-2 | 15 | TRBV6-2/TRBV6-3 | TRBD2
CASSLAGYEDGELFF | TGCGCCAGCAGCTTGGCCGGATATGAGGACGGGGAGCTGTTTTTT | NA | TRBJ2-2 | 15 | TRBV5-1 | NA
CASSSQGLENNQPQHF | TGTGCCAGCAGTTCACAGGGGTTAGAGAACAATCAGCCCCAGCATTTT | many | TRBJ1-5 | 16 | TRBV2 | TRBD1
CASRQYANTGELFF | TGTGCCAGCAGACAGTACGCGAACACCGGGGAGCTGTTTTTT | many | TRBJ2-2 | 14 | TRBV19 | NA
CASSAGRALGYTF | TGTGCCAGCTCCGCCGGGAGGGCCCTGGGCTACACCTTC | few | TRBJ1-2 | 13 | TRBV14 | NA